Sequencing of this TCR beta chain was carried out in a study of blood T cell repertoires in COVID-19. Study as a whole: Samples came from the United States, Italy and Spain, spanning acute and convalescent COVID-19. The cDNA or gDNA used as material had been derived from T cells, B-cell-depleted T cells, or PBMCs.

The authors' processing: Cell counts per sample came from amplifying reference gene primers. Profiled with immunoSEQ multiplex PCR; TCRdb holds only in-frame clones, not every one. That table gives V, J and clone size, and the DNA gave D and trimming. Of around 300,000 clones in the sample, roughly 90% were seen once. Recruited during active infection, patients (from Seattle) were subsequently followed longitudinally. Between the trimmed V and J ends, which lost 4 bases and 8 bases, there was a span of 14 bases. CDR3 length equals 13 residues. The germline gives CDR1 MNHEY, CDR2 SVGAGI. V usage is TRBV6-5 and J usage is TRBJ1-2; D possibly corresponds to TRBD1 (5 bases). The receptor was isolated from a woman between 65 and 79 years old with COVID-19, enrolled during active disease. The sequenced material came from peripheral blood. CDR3 residues: CASSSSGFRGYTF. Written as DNA, the CDR3 is TGTGCCAGCAGTTCATCAGGGTTTAGAGGCTACACCTTC.